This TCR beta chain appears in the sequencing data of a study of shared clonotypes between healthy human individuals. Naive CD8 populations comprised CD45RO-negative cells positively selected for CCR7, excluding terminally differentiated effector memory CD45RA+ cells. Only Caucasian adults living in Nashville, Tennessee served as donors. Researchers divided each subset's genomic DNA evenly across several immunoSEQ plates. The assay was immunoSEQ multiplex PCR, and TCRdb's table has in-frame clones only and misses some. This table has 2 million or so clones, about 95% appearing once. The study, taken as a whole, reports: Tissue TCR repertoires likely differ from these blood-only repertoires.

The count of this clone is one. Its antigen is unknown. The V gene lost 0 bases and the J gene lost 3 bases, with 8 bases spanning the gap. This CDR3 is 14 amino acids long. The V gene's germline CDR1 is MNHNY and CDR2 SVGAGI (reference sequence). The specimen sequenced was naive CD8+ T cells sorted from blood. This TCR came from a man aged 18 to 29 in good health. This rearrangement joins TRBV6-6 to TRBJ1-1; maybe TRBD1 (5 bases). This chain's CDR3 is CASSYSAGDTEAFF. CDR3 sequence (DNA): TGTGCCAGCAGTTACTCGGCGGGGGACACTGAAGCTTTCTTT.